The 31 T cell receptor beta chains below all came from one sample that was sequenced in a study of shared clonotypes between healthy human individuals. Profiled with immunoSEQ multiplex PCR; TCRdb holds only in-frame clones, not every one. The sample includes millions of clones, approximately 90% of them seen just once. What was sequenced was naive CD4+ T cells sorted from blood. Subset indicated: CD45RA+ positively selected. These receptors were collected from a man aged 18 to 29 in good health.

The chain carries TRBV5-6 and TRBJ2-1, with a possible D match to TRBD2 (6 bases). V lost 4 bases to trimming and J lost 2 bases, with 22 bases between them. This CDR3 spans 18 amino acids. CDR1 is SGHDT, CDR2 YYEEEE, per germline. The CDR3: CASSLEVYGRQPYNEQFF. CDR3 bases: TGTGCCAGCAGCCTCGAAGTGTACGGGAGACAACCCTACAATGAGCAGTTCTTC.

This rearrangement joins TRBV6-5 to TRBJ1-1; no clear D gene. Germline V CDR1 and CDR2: MNHEY, SVGAGI. V was trimmed by 5 bases and J by 4 bases, leaving 8 bases between them. This CDR3 is 12 amino acids long. Written as DNA, the CDR3 is TGTGCCAGCAGTACCATTGGCACTGAAGCTTTCTTT. Translation: CASSTIGTEAFF.

The chain has TRBV4-2 and TRBJ2-5; D may be TRBD2 (6 bases). This CDR3 region has 15 residues. CDR1 is LGHNA and CDR2 is YNFKEQ in the germline V gene. With 1 base removed from V and 5 bases from J, the gap between germline ends came to 14 bases. CDR3 in amino acids: CASSQGGGAWETQYF. The CDR3 nucleotides read TGTGCCAGCAGCCAAGGCGGAGGGGCCTGGGAGACCCAGTACTTC.

This chain uses TRBV18 with TRBJ1-4, with 7 bases matching TRBD1. J was trimmed by 10 bases and V by 3 bases; bases with no gene match: 5. The germline V gene encodes CDR1 KGHSH and CDR2 LQKENI. The CDR3 runs to 13 residues. In DNA form, the CDR3 reads TGTGCCAGCTCACCCGGGACAGAAGGAAAACTGTTTTTT. Its translation: CASSPGTEGKLFF.

The chain has TRBV28 and TRBJ1-5; D is undetermined. The CDR3 covers 15 residues. The germline V gene encodes CDR1 MDHEN and CDR2 SYDVKM. V shed 6 bases and J shed 3 bases, with 15 bases lying between them. The CDR3 here is CASRYPGGVNQPQHF. CDR3 in DNA: TGTGCCAGCAGATATCCCGGTGGGGTCAATCAGCCCCAGCATTTT.

The chain combines TRBV7-9 with TRBJ1-1, with 8 bases that match TRBD1. This CDR3 is 14 amino acids long. V was pared by 5 bases and J by 0 bases, with 2 bases of the junction left unmatched. CDR1 SEHNR and CDR2 FQNEAQ come from the germline V gene (reference sequence). The CDR3 loop is CASSRTGLNTEAFF. The CDR3, as DNA: TGTGCCAGCAGCAGGACAGGGTTGAACACTGAAGCTTTCTTT.

This chain connects TRBV4-1 to TRBJ2-2, with 8 bases lining up with TRBD1. Germline V gene data show CDR1 as MGHRA and CDR2 as YSYEKL. Losses at the gene ends were 5 bases for V and 1 base for J; bases not matched to a gene: 3. The CDR3 spans 15 residues. The CDR3 DNA sequence: TGCGCCAGCAGCTCGGACAGGGTGAACACCGGGGAGCTGTTTTTT. It codes for CASSSDRVNTGELFF.

CDR3 sequence: CAISATSGGRDEQFF. The CDR3 bases are TGTGCCATCAGTGCGACTAGCGGGGGAAGGGATGAGCAGTTCTTC. The rearrangement joins TRBV10-3 to TRBJ2-1; 12 bases line up with TRBD2. The J segment lost 8 bases and the V segment lost 4 bases, leaving 6 bases of the junction unmatched. Per germline, CDR1 ENHRY and CDR2 SYGVKD. The CDR3 loop spans 15 amino acids.

The gene calls are TRBV6-1 and TRBJ2-7; 8 nucleotides line up with TRBD1. The length of the CDR3 is 14 residues. In germline, CDR1 is MNHNS, CDR2 SASEGT. Trimming took 2 bases from V and 6 from J; bases not matched to a gene: 6. This CDR3 is CASSERDRTAEQYF. The CDR3 DNA sequence: TGTGCCAGCAGTGAACGGGACAGGACTGCCGAGCAGTACTTC.

The rearrangement uses TRBV6-5 and TRBJ2-1; D gene unclear. Looked up from germline, CDR1 is MNHEY and CDR2 is SVGAGI. The V and J ends lost 4 bases and 10 bases respectively, with 11 bases between them. This CDR3 region has 12 residues. The CDR3 coding sequence is TGTGCCAGCAGTTCGACTGGTGGCGAGCAGTTCTTC. Residues: CASSSTGGEQFF.

The genes are TRBV9 and TRBJ2-1; D ambiguous. The CDR3 runs to 17 residues. Trimming took off 0 bases at V and 10 bases at J, with 23 bases between the two ends. The germline V gene has CDR1 SGDLS and CDR2 YYNGEE. CDR3 coding DNA: TGTGCCAGCAGCGTAGCCCGCGCCCTCCTCCCCCGATGGGAGCAGTTCTTC. Protein sequence: CASSVARALLPRWEQFF. The whole variable domain, filled in from reference TRBV9 and TRBJ2-1, reads DSGVTQTPKHLITATGQRVTLRCSPRSGDLSVYWYQQSLDQGLQFLIQYYNGEERAKGNILERFSAQQFPDLHSELNLSSLELGDSALYFCASSVARALLPRWEQFFGPGTRLTVL.

The genes are TRBV19 and TRBJ2-5; 8 bases fit TRBD1. CDR1 and CDR2 from the germline V gene are LNHDA and SQIVND (reference sequence). Germline trimming cut 5 bases from V and 5 bases from J; bases unmatched to any gene: 7. This CDR3 contains 14 residues. Here the CDR3 DNA reads TGTGCCAGTAGTTATCGGACAGGGACGGAGACCCAGTACTTC. Amino acids: CASSYRTGTETQYF.

The V and J genes are TRBV6-5 and TRBJ2-3; 8 bases align to TRBD2. Germline V lookup: CDR1 MNHEY, CDR2 SVGAGI. After removal of 7 bases from V and 4 bases from J, the junction contained 7 bases not matched to a gene. The CDR3 covers 14 residues. The CDR3 spells CASMRGAGADTQYF. Here the CDR3 DNA reads TGTGCCAGCATGCGGGGGGCTGGGGCAGATACGCAGTATTTT.

The chain combines TRBV6-5 with TRBJ2-7; the D call may be TRBD1 or TRBD2 (5 bases each). Germline CDR1 is MNHEY and CDR2 is SVGAGI. The ends were cut back, 2 bases at V and 3 bases at J, with 17 bases in the middle. The CDR3 is 16 residues long. Here the CDR3 reads CASSYKYGDGVYEQYF. As DNA, the CDR3 is TGTGCCAGCAGTTACAAGTACGGGGACGGAGTCTACGAGCAGTACTTC.

CDR3 DNA: TGCGCCAGCAGCTTCACCTTACCCGCGACAGGGACATTCGGTGGCTACACCTTC. Protein sequence: CASSFTLPATGTFGGYTF. The gene calls are TRBV5-1 and TRBJ1-2, with 7 positions matching TRBD1. Germline V gene sequence: CDR1 SGHRS, CDR2 YFSETQ. The CDR3 length is 18 residues. The V and J ends lost 2 bases and 7 bases, in that order; junction bases with no gene match: 20.

The rearrangement joins TRBV10-3 to TRBJ2-1, with 10 positions matching TRBD1. V gave up 6 bases and J gave up 2 bases; unmatched junction bases: 1. The CDR3 runs to 14 residues. Germline-derived CDR1 and CDR2 are ENHRY and SYGVKD. CDR3 sequence (DNA): TGTGCCATCAGGGGACAGGGGCCCTACAATGAGCAGTTCTTC. Its protein is CAIRGQGPYNEQFF.

The rearrangement joins TRBV2 to TRBJ2-5, with TRBD1 identical over 8 bases. J was trimmed by 2 bases and V by 6 bases; bases with no gene match: 8. CDR3 length: 15 amino acids. Per germline, CDR1 SNHLY and CDR2 FYNNEI. The CDR3 spells CASRRDRGAQETQYF. CDR3 DNA sequence: TGTGCCAGCAGGCGTGACAGGGGTGCACAAGAGACCCAGTACTTC.

The J gene is TRBJ2-1, the V gene TRBV4-3; no clear D gene. CDR1 and CDR2 from the germline V gene are LGHNA and YSLEER. The length of the CDR3 is 13 residues. V was cut by 0 bases and J by 15 bases, with 15 bases left in between. CDR3 DNA sequence: TGCGCCAGCAGCCAAGATGTGGCAGTCACACGGTTCTTC. Encoded protein: CASSQDVAVTRFF.

This chain uses TRBV4-3 with TRBJ2-3; TRBD2 might be the D (7 bases). CDR1 and CDR2 from the germline V gene are LGHNA and YSLEER. The V end was cut by 4 bases, the J end by 2 bases, with 34 bases between. This CDR3 has 22 residues. CDR3 sequence reads: CASSRPNGGPGPSKNVTDTQYF. CDR3 nucleotides: TGCGCCAGCAGCCGGCCTAACGGGGGGCCCGGACCATCCAAGAACGTCACAGATACGCAGTATTTT.

The chain joins TRBV18 to TRBJ2-2, with a weak D call TRBD1 (6 bases). V shed 3 bases and J shed 1 base, with 15 bases lying between them. In germline, CDR1 is KGHSH, CDR2 LQKENI. This CDR3 spans 17 amino acids. CDR3 nucleotides: TGTGCCAGCTCACCCCGACAGGCCTTGCTGAACACCGGGGAGCTGTTTTTT. Protein product: CASSPRQALLNTGELFF. Complete variable domain (other parts from reference TRBV18 and TRBJ2-2): NAGVMQNPRHLVRRRGQEARLRCSPMKGHSHVYWYRQLPEEGLKFMVYLQKENIIDESGMPKERFSAEFPKEGPSILRIQQVVRGDSAAYFCASSPRQALLNTGELFFGEGSRLTVL.

The rearrangement uses TRBV14 and TRBJ2-7; D is possibly TRBD1 (6 bases). Trimming removed 4 bases from V and 5 bases from J, with 21 bases in between. CDR3 length: 16 amino acids. Germline CDR1 reads SGHDN; CDR2 reads FVKESK. DNA of the CDR3: TGTGCCAGCAGCCCGACTGGGGCAGGGGTGTCTCACGAGCAGTACTTC. As protein: CASSPTGAGVSHEQYF.

The chain has TRBV2 and TRBJ1-3; no clear D. CDR3 length: 13 amino acids. The V gene's germline CDR1 is SNHLY and CDR2 FYNNEI. V lost 7 bases and J lost 0, with 7 bases in between. CDR3 sequence: CASIRNSGNTIYF. The CDR3 DNA is TGTGCCAGCATACGGAACTCTGGAAACACCATATATTTT.

This clone was detected once. The V gene is TRBV21-1, the J gene TRBJ2-2. TRBV21-1 is a known pseudogene. The CDR3 is 17 residues long. CDR3 in amino acids: CASYPLFGRNVAGELFF. In nucleotides, the CDR3 is TGTGCCAGCTACCCTCTATTTGGACGAAATGTGGCCGGGGAGCTGTTTTTT.

V and J are TRBV28 and TRBJ1-6; D might be TRBD1 (6 bases). The CDR3 contains 13 residues. Trimming stripped 6 bases from V and 9 bases from J, with 12 bases between. CDR1 is MDHEN, CDR2 SYDVKM, per germline. The CDR3 here is CASSYPDSSPLHF. DNA for the CDR3: TGTGCCAGCAGCTATCCGGACAGTTCACCCCTCCACTTT.

CDR3 loop: CASPVLYNEQFF. In DNA, the CDR3 is TGTGCCAGCCCTGTTTTGTACAATGAGCAGTTCTTC. The chain combines TRBV6-5 with TRBJ2-1; no firm D call. Per the germline V gene, CDR1 is MNHEY and CDR2 is SVGAGI. This CDR3 has 12 residues. V lost 8 bases and J lost 4, with 9 bases in between.

V gene TRBV7-9 combines with J gene TRBJ1-1, with D possibly being TRBD1 (5 bases). Germline values: CDR1 SEHNR, CDR2 FQNEAQ (reference sequence). V lost 5 bases and J lost 3, with 16 bases in between. This CDR3 has 15 amino acids. The CDR3 spells CASSPGPGRDTEAFF. The CDR3 nucleotides read TGTGCCAGCAGCCCGGGACCCGGGAGGGACACTGAAGCTTTCTTT.

Regarding this clone: This specimen includes other DNA sequences encoding the same CDR3. This sequence joins TRBV5-6 and TRBJ2-7; perhaps TRBD2 as D (5 bases). Germline lookup yields CDR1 SGHDT and CDR2 YYEEEE. The V end was cut by 0 bases, the J end by 4 bases, with 5 bases between. The CDR3 consists of 12 residues. CDR3 bases: TGTGCCAGCAGCTTGGGAGGGTACGAGCAGTACTTC. This sequence encodes CASSLGGYEQYF. The full variable domain, in which reference TRBV5-6 and TRBJ2-7 provide the parts outside the CDR3, is DAGVTQSPTHLIKTRGQQVTLRCSPKSGHDTVSWYQQALGQGPQFIFQYYEEEERQRGNFPDRFSGHQFPNYSSELNVNALLLGDSALYLCASSLGGYEQYFGPGTRLTVT.

The rearrangement joins TRBV5-1 to TRBJ2-3, with a tentative D call TRBD2 (6 bases). The CDR3 loop spans 14 amino acids. CDR1 SGHRS and CDR2 YFSETQ come from the germline V gene. V lost 0 bases and J lost 6, with 11 bases in between. Here the CDR3 DNA reads TGCGCCAGCAGCTTGGAACCAGGGAGGGATACGCAGTATTTT. It is translated as CASSLEPGRDTQYF.

The chain combines TRBV6-1 with TRBJ1-6; no clear D gene. This CDR3 is 13 amino acids long. The V end lost 7 bases, the J end lost 9 bases, and 13 bases lay between the germline ends. Germline V gene lookup returns CDR1 MNHNS and CDR2 SASEGT. The CDR3 DNA reads as TGTGCCAGCAAAATTCCGGGCTCTTCACCCCTCCACTTT. Translation gives CASKIPGSSPLHF.

This clone appeared a single time. The rearrangement joins TRBV7-9 to TRBJ2-1, with D tentatively TRBD2 (6 bases). This CDR3 contains 16 residues. V shed 4 bases and J shed 2 bases, with 15 bases lying between them. The germline V gene has CDR1 SEHNR and CDR2 FQNEAQ (reference sequence). The DNA of the CDR3 is TGTGCCAGCAGCTCCACCGGGACTCGCACCTACAATGAGCAGTTCTTC. Protein: CASSSTGTRTYNEQFF.

A note on this clone: The same CDR3 can be traced to other DNA sequences in this sample. The rearrangement joins TRBV5-8 to TRBJ2-2; TRBD1 matches at 8 bases. Germline CDR1 reads SGHTS; CDR2 reads YDEGEE. The length of the CDR3 is 16 residues. After removal of 4 bases from V and 0 bases from J, the junction contained 5 bases not matched to a gene. The CDR3 loop reads CASSPGQGANTGELFF. CDR3 coding DNA: TGTGCCAGCAGCCCCGGACAGGGCGCGAACACCGGGGAGCTGTTTTTT.